These 16 T cell receptor beta chains came from one sample sequenced in a study of PD-1 blockade in mismatch repair-deficient tumors. Sequenced by immunoSEQ multiplex PCR; TCRdb stores in-frame clones only, minus some. The top ten clones hold about 8.1% of a sample with 49,000 or so clones, over 70% of them seen once. The input for sequencing was peripheral blood, taken roughly 21 weeks after starting pembrolizumab. The receptors here all came from an adult with mismatch repair-deficient cancer.

V usage is TRBV5-1 and J usage is TRBJ2-1; TRBD1 might be the D (6 bases). Trimming stripped 3 bases from V and 4 bases from J, with 11 bases between. The CDR3 contains 14 residues. From germline, CDR1 is SGHRS and CDR2 YFSETQ. The CDR3 loop is CASSSDSVYNEQFF. CDR3 nucleotide sequence: TGCGCCAGCAGCTCGGACAGCGTGTACAATGAGCAGTTCTTC.

V and J are TRBV25-1 and TRBJ2-4; TRBD1 or TRBD2 may be the D gene (5 bases each). Trimming shortened V by 7 bases and J by 9 bases, and 10 bases separated the two germline ends. Germline CDR1 is MGHDK and CDR2 is SYGVNS. This CDR3 spans 11 amino acids. Here the CDR3 reads CASIAGSIQYF. The CDR3 nucleotides read TGTGCCAGCATTGCAGGGAGCATTCAGTACTTC.

The chain is built from TRBV9 and TRBJ2-5; 12 nucleotides align to TRBD2. Germline-derived CDR1 and CDR2 are SGDLS and YYNGEE. This CDR3 is built from 16 residues. Trimming removed 3 bases from V and 4 bases from J; junction bases left unmatched: 7. CDR3: CASSGELAGGLETQYF. CDR3 sequence (DNA): TGTGCCAGCAGCGGAGAACTAGCGGGAGGCTTAGAGACCCAGTACTTC.

This chain joins TRBV28 and TRBJ1-4; maybe TRBD1 (5 bases). This CDR3 is built from 14 residues. V was clipped by 7 bases and J by 3 bases, with 12 bases between them. Germline CDR1 is MDHEN and CDR2 is SYDVKM. CDR3 region: CASNRGFANEKLFF. In DNA form, the CDR3 reads TGTGCCAGCAATAGGGGTTTTGCTAATGAAAAACTGTTTTTT.

This clone was recorded once. The rearrangement uses TRBV19 and TRBJ2-5, with a possible D match to TRBD2 (6 bases). The CDR3 length is 15 residues. V gave up 6 bases and J gave up 0 bases, with 14 bases separating them. CDR1 is LNHDA and CDR2 is SQIVND in the germline V gene (reference sequence). The CDR3 loop reads CASRPGTLYQETQYF. The DNA of the CDR3 is TGTGCCAGTAGGCCTGGGACTTTGTACCAAGAGACCCAGTACTTC.

V usage is TRBV9 and J usage is TRBJ2-5, with 14 nucleotides matching TRBD2. The CDR3 covers 15 residues. The V and J ends lost 3 bases and 5 bases, in that order; junction bases with no gene match: 3. Per the germline V gene, CDR1 is SGDLS and CDR2 is YYNGEE. For the CDR3, the DNA is TGTGCCAGCAGCGGACTAGCGGGAGGGGTGGAGACCCAGTACTTC. This sequence encodes CASSGLAGGVETQYF.

The genes are TRBV6-1 and TRBJ2-5, with a tentative D call TRBD2 (6 bases). The CDR3 consists of 14 residues. V was pared by 6 bases and J by 4 bases, with 15 bases between. Germline V CDR1 and CDR2: MNHNS, SASEGT. The CDR3: CASSATSLRETQYF. CDR3 nucleotide sequence: TGTGCCAGCAGCGCGACTAGTTTGCGAGAGACCCAGTACTTC.

The chain has TRBV2 and TRBJ2-3; D gene unclear. Germline V gene lookup returns CDR1 SNHLY and CDR2 FYNNEI. The V end lost 4 bases, the J end lost 7 bases, and 6 bases lay between the germline ends. The CDR3 is 11 residues long. The CDR3 reads CASSGDHTQYF. CDR3 nucleotide sequence: TGTGCCAGCAGTGGGGATCATACGCAGTATTTT. Full variable domain (remainder filled in from reference TRBV2 and TRBJ2-3): EPEVTQTPSHQVTQMGQEVILRCVPISNHLYFYWYRQILGQKVEFLVSFYNNEISEKSEIFDDQFSVERPDGSNFTLKIRSTKLEDSAMYFCASSGDHTQYFGPGTRLTVL.

V gene TRBV6-5 combines with J gene TRBJ2-5; perhaps TRBD2 as D (5 bases). The CDR3 runs 14 residues. Per the germline V gene, CDR1 is MNHEY and CDR2 is SVGAGI. Trimming took 4 bases from V and 2 from J, leaving 11 bases between them. The CDR3 sequence: CASSSDTRQETQYF. The CDR3 bases are TGTGCCAGCAGTTCTGATACTAGACAAGAGACCCAGTACTTC.

This clone showed up just once. The chain is built from TRBV27 and TRBJ2-6; no clear D. The V and J ends lost 7 bases and 0 bases respectively, with 7 bases between them. Per germline, CDR1 MNHEY and CDR2 SMNVEV (reference sequence). The CDR3 contains 14 residues. The CDR3 protein is CASMSRSGANVLTF. The CDR3 bases are TGTGCCAGCATGAGTCGCTCTGGGGCCAACGTCCTGACTTTC.

The gene calls are TRBV2 and TRBJ2-7; D is undetermined. The CDR3 length is 11 residues. V was clipped by 6 bases and J by 4 bases, with 7 bases between them. CDR1 and CDR2 (germline): SNHLY, FYNNEI. The CDR3 sequence: CASRLKYEQYF. CDR3 coding DNA: TGTGCCAGCAGGCTCAAATACGAGCAGTACTTC.

CDR3 in amino acids: CASSWGENQPQHF. CDR3 DNA: TGTGCCAGCAGTTGGGGGGAGAATCAGCCCCAGCATTTT. The J gene is TRBJ1-5, the V gene TRBV27, with D possibly TRBD1 on 5 matching bases. CDR1 is MNHEY, CDR2 SMNVEV, per germline (reference sequence). The CDR3 has 13 residues. Trimming cost V 4 bases and J 4 bases, with 8 bases left between them.

CDR3 in DNA: TGTGCCAGCAGCTCGCCTAGCGGGAGGGGCGAGCAGTACTTC. It codes for CASSSPSGRGEQYF. This chain joins TRBV5-4 and TRBJ2-7, with 12 bases that match TRBD2. Per germline, CDR1 SGHNT and CDR2 YYREEE (reference sequence). This CDR3 has 14 amino acids. Trimming cost V 3 bases and J 6 bases; bases outside gene matches: 4.

The V gene is TRBV5-1, the J gene TRBJ2-1; TRBD1 aligns across 9 bases. The CDR3 runs 17 residues. CDR1 is SGHRS and CDR2 is YFSETQ in the germline V gene. The V gene end was trimmed by 4 bases and the J gene end by 5 bases; junction bases not matched to a gene: 13. CDR3 DNA sequence: TGCGCCAGCAGCGAAAACACACCGGGACAGGGTAACAATGAGCAGTTCTTC. Translating it yields CASSENTPGQGNNEQFF.

This chain connects TRBV7-9 to TRBJ2-7; D gene uncertain. Trimming took off 0 bases at V and 2 bases at J, with 8 bases between the two ends. The V gene's germline CDR1 is SEHNR and CDR2 FQNEAQ (reference sequence). There are 14 residues in the CDR3. CDR3 DNA sequence: TGTGCCAGCAGCTTAGCCGACACGGCCTACGAGCAGTACTTC. As protein: CASSLADTAYEQYF.

The chain carries TRBV23-1 and TRBJ2-7; no clear D. TRBV23-1 is an ORF, with its function uncertain. V was cut by 0 bases and J by 6 bases, with 9 bases left in between. This CDR3 region has 13 residues. Here the CDR3 reads CASSQSVLCEQYF. The CDR3 coding sequence is TGCGCCAGCAGTCAATCGGTTCTTTGCGAGCAGTACTTC.